This TCR beta chain was recorded in a study of beta chain features in type 1 diabetes. General observations from the study: In type 1 diabetes patients, VDJ junctions had fewer insertions; deletions at these junctions were more frequent. Moderately but significantly shorter TCRB CDR3s were found in Type 1 diabetes patients in all four CD4+ subsets.

Expressed TCRB transcripts were sequenced because the entire RNA isolate underwent reverse transcription. TCRdb keeps only in-frame clones here, not all; method: immunoSEQ multiplex PCR. The table has more than 550,000 clones, over 13% seen once. CDR3 length: 16 residues. The V gene's germline CDR1 is SEHNR and CDR2 FQNEAQ (reference sequence). The V end lost 4 bases, the J end lost 5 bases, and 17 bases lay between the germline ends. About this clone: Its antigen is still unknown.

The chain is built from TRBV7-9 and TRBJ2-2; D remains ambiguous. This sequence was found in a young man with type 1 diabetes. Sequences were obtained from naive CD4+ T cells from blood. CDR3 DNA sequence: TGTGCCAGCAGCTCGATGGTGGCCCCTAGGACCGGGGAGCTGTTTTTT. Translation: CASSSMVAPRTGELFF. The whole variable domain, filled in from reference TRBV7-9 and TRBJ2-2, reads DTGVSQNPRHKITKRGQNVTFRCDPISEHNRLYWYRQTLGQGPEFLTYFQNEAQLEKSRLLSDRFSAERPKGSFSTLEIQRTEQGDSAMYLCASSSMVAPRTGELFFGEGSRLTVL.